What follows are 28 T cell receptor beta chains derived from one specimen sequenced in a study of cytomegalovirus exposure and HLA in healthy donors. The PCR used 60 Vbeta and 13 Jbeta primers. The data were produced by immunoSEQ multiplex PCR, yet TCRdb's version contains in-frame clones alone and is incomplete. The sample has some 140,000 clones, 65% to 85% seen once. Specimen: PBMCs. The origin of the receptors is a woman between 18 and 30 years old in good health and CMV-seronegative.

The chain has TRBV25-1 and TRBJ1-1; D not resolved. The germline CDR1 and CDR2 sequences are MGHDK and SYGVNS. The CDR3 consists of 14 residues. Trimming pared 2 bases from V and 1 base from J, leaving 8 bases between. The CDR3, as DNA: TGTGCCAGCAGTGAAGTGGGGAGGAACACTGAAGCTTTCTTT. Translated, it gives CASSEVGRNTEAFF.

The genes are TRBV5-6 and TRBJ1-2; the D gene is possibly TRBD1 (5 bases). The CDR3 runs to 12 residues. Germline CDR1 is SGHDT and CDR2 is YYEEEE. Between the trimmed V and J ends, which lost 0 bases and 8 bases, there was a span of 8 bases. The CDR3, as DNA: TGTGCCAGCAGCTTGGTGACAGCCGGCTACACCTTC. Its translation is CASSLVTAGYTF.

V is TRBV4-1 and J is TRBJ2-7, with 7 bases that match TRBD1. CDR3 length: 15 amino acids. Germline V lookup: CDR1 MGHRA, CDR2 YSYEKL. V dropped 2 bases and J dropped 7; count of bases not matched to a gene: 11. CDR3 in DNA: TGCGCCAGCAGCCAACCGGACAGGTCTCTGGGAGAGCAGTACTTC. It specifies CASSQPDRSLGEQYF.

V is TRBV5-1 and J is TRBJ1-1; D not certain. The V and J ends lost 6 bases and 11 bases respectively, with 23 bases between them. Germline V gene sequence: CDR1 SGHRS, CDR2 YFSETQ. This CDR3 has 14 residues. The CDR3 region is CASTKEVASKAAFF. The CDR3 DNA sequence: TGCGCCAGCACGAAAGAGGTTGCTTCTAAGGCGGCTTTCTTT.

V is TRBV19 and J is TRBJ2-3, with 7 positions matching TRBD2. V was pared by 10 bases and J by 5 bases, with 9 bases of the junction left unmatched. The CDR3 has 13 residues. The germline V gene encodes CDR1 LNHDA and CDR2 SQIVND (reference sequence). CDR3 DNA sequence: TGTGCCACCGAGACTAGCAGAAGAGATACGCAGTATTTT. It codes for CATETSRRDTQYF.

The genes are TRBV5-1 and TRBJ1-3; D call uncertain. CDR3 size: 14 residues. Trimming took 2 bases from V and 3 from J, leaving 9 bases between them. CDR1 is SGHRS and CDR2 is YFSETQ in the germline V gene. DNA of the CDR3: TGCGCCAGCAGCTTAACGGGGTTTGGAAACACCATATATTTT. Amino acid sequence: CASSLTGFGNTIYF.

The V and J genes are TRBV5-4 and TRBJ2-7, with a weak D call TRBD1 (6 bases). The CDR3 is 14 residues long. Germline CDR1 and CDR2: SGHNT and YYREEE (reference sequence). Trimming pared 4 bases from V and 3 bases from J, leaving 14 bases between. This CDR3 reads CASSTQGRRYEQYF. The CDR3 region has the DNA TGTGCCAGCAGCACCCAGGGGCGCCGCTACGAGCAGTACTTC.

This clone came up a few times. The J gene is TRBJ1-1, the V gene TRBV6-6; 10 bases align to TRBD1. Germline V gene data show CDR1 as MNHNY and CDR2 as SVGAGI (reference sequence). The CDR3 consists of 13 residues. V trimming: 8 bases; J trimming: 9 bases; junction bases outside the gene matches: 9. The CDR3 DNA sequence: TGTGCCAGCCTTCCCCCGGGACAGGGGAAAGCTTTCTTT. Translating gives CASLPPGQGKAFF.

The gene calls are TRBV6-1 and TRBJ1-4; no clear D gene. Germline V gene lookup returns CDR1 MNHNS and CDR2 SASEGT. This CDR3 spans 13 amino acids. V shed 5 bases and J shed 7 bases, with 11 bases lying between them. This CDR3 reads CASSPQNAEKLFF. CDR3 nucleotides: TGTGCCAGCAGTCCCCAGAACGCTGAAAAACTGTTTTTT.

This clone was found a few times. This rearrangement joins TRBV25-1 to TRBJ1-1; TRBD1 is a possible D gene (6 bases). V lost 5 bases and J 12 bases, leaving 25 bases between the germline ends. This CDR3 region has 15 residues. The V gene's germline CDR1 is MGHDK and CDR2 SYGVNS. As DNA, the CDR3 is TGTGCCAGCAGTCAAATAGGGGGGGGGCTCACGATCCCTTTCTTT. Translated: CASSQIGGGLTIPFF.

The rearrangement uses TRBV5-1 and TRBJ2-1; 7 bases match TRBD1. The germline V gene encodes CDR1 SGHRS and CDR2 YFSETQ. The CDR3 length is 15 residues. The V and J ends lost 4 bases and 4 bases, in that order; junction bases with no gene match: 8. Here the CDR3 DNA reads TGCGCCAGCAGCCTGACAGGGCAGGGATACAATGAGCAGTTCTTC. Its translation: CASSLTGQGYNEQFF.

The chain joins TRBV27 to TRBJ2-7; 8 nucleotides agree with TRBD2. The ends lost 4 bases at V and 3 bases at J; junction bases unmatched: 2. Germline values: CDR1 MNHEY, CDR2 SMNVEV (reference sequence). This CDR3 has 13 residues. CDR3 nucleotides: TGTGCCAGCAGTTCCACTAGCGGCTACGAGCAGTACTTC. Translating it yields CASSSTSGYEQYF.

This chain uses TRBV4-1 with TRBJ2-7; D might be TRBD2 (5 bases). This CDR3 comprises 14 residues. The germline gives CDR1 MGHRA, CDR2 YSYEKL. V shed 3 bases and J shed 4 bases, with 13 bases lying between them. CDR3 sequence reads: CASSQLAPGYEQYF. The CDR3 nucleotides are TGCGCCAGCAGCCAGCTAGCCCCGGGGTACGAGCAGTACTTC.

V usage is TRBV6-1 and J usage is TRBJ2-1; TRBD2 aligns across 13 bases. The CDR3 has 14 residues. V gave up 8 bases and J gave up 6 bases; unmatched junction bases: 4. Germline CDR1 reads MNHNS; CDR2 reads SASEGT. The CDR3 nucleotides are TGTGCCAGCGTGGGACTAGCGGGACTCAATGAGCAGTTCTTC. Protein sequence: CASVGLAGLNEQFF.

The chain couples TRBV6-1 to TRBJ2-7, with D tentatively TRBD2 (5 bases). Germline CDR1 is MNHNS and CDR2 is SASEGT. The ends were cut back, 8 bases at V and 0 bases at J, with 14 bases in the middle. The CDR3 has 14 residues. In nucleotides, the CDR3 is TGTGCCAGCTCCTTCGGGATCAGCTCCTACGAGCAGTACTTC. Its translation is CASSFGISSYEQYF.

This clone was picked up one time. The chain links TRBV30 to TRBJ2-7, with TRBD2 matching 9 bases. Per germline, CDR1 GTSNPN and CDR2 SVGIG (reference sequence). V lost 5 bases to trimming and J lost 3 bases; unmatched junction nucleotides: 11. CDR3 length equals 15 residues. CDR3 nucleotide sequence: TGTGCCTGGGGACTAGCGATTGGGGTTGGCTACGAGCAGTACTTC. Protein sequence: CAWGLAIGVGYEQYF.

This clone was observed once. The identical CDR3 is also encoded by other nucleotide sequences in the sample. The rearrangement uses TRBV30 and TRBJ2-3; 8 bases map to TRBD2. Losses at the gene ends were 0 bases for V and 1 base for J; bases not matched to a gene: 0. The CDR3 length is 14 residues. CDR1 GTSNPN and CDR2 SVGIG come from the germline V gene (reference sequence). This CDR3 reads CAWSVAGGTDTQYF. In DNA form, the CDR3 reads TGTGCCTGGAGTGTAGCGGGGGGCACAGATACGCAGTATTTT.

The rearrangement joins TRBV5-1 to TRBJ2-7; D not resolved. V was clipped by 0 bases and J by 1 base, with 8 bases between them. The CDR3 covers 14 residues. CDR1 and CDR2 from the germline V gene are SGHRS and YFSETQ. The CDR3 is CASSLETESYEQYF. The CDR3 DNA reads TGCGCCAGCAGCTTGGAGACTGAGTCCTACGAGCAGTACTTC.

V usage is TRBV27 and J usage is TRBJ2-1; 10 nucleotides agree with TRBD1. The CDR3 spans 17 residues. Germline assignment: CDR1 MNHEY and CDR2 SMNVEV (reference sequence). V was clipped by 8 bases and J by 9 bases; unmatched bases: 19. This CDR3 reads CASFQIRGTGVNGEQFF. DNA for the CDR3: TGTGCCAGCTTTCAGATACGTGGGACAGGGGTCAACGGTGAGCAGTTCTTC.

Only one count was recorded for this clone. The rearrangement uses TRBV4-1 and TRBJ2-5, with 9 bases that match TRBD1. Germline CDR1 reads MGHRA; CDR2 reads YSYEKL. There are 14 residues in the CDR3. The V gene end was trimmed by 4 bases and the J gene end by 5 bases; junction bases not matched to a gene: 5. The CDR3, as DNA: TGCGCCAGCAGCCTTGGACAGGGGTGGGAGACCCAGTACTTC. It specifies CASSLGQGWETQYF.

The DNA of the CDR3 is TGTGCCTGGGAGGCAGGGACAGGGGGCAGAGAGCAGTACTTC. Protein sequence: CAWEAGTGGREQYF. This rearrangement joins TRBV30 to TRBJ2-7, with 12 bases that match TRBD1. V was pared by 5 bases and J by 7 bases, with 9 bases of the junction left unmatched. The CDR3 spans 14 residues. Germline CDR1 is GTSNPN and CDR2 is SVGIG (reference sequence).

CDR3 in amino acids: CASSLAKADYSNQPQHF. CDR3 coding DNA: TGCGCCAGCAGCTTGGCCAAGGCAGACTATAGCAATCAGCCCCAGCATTTT. This chain uses TRBV5-1 with TRBJ1-5; no clear D gene. V was shortened by 0 bases and J by 0 bases, with 13 bases between the two germline ends. The length of the CDR3 is 17 residues. From germline, CDR1 is SGHRS and CDR2 YFSETQ.

This clone was detected once. This chain links TRBV7-9 with TRBJ1-1, with 9 nucleotides matching TRBD1. CDR1 is SEHNR and CDR2 is FQNEAQ in the germline V gene (reference sequence). The CDR3 has 14 residues. V dropped 3 bases and J dropped 3; count of bases not matched to a gene: 2. In nucleotides, the CDR3 is TGTGCCAGCAGCTTCCGGGACAGGGACACTGAAGCTTTCTTT. Amino acids: CASSFRDRDTEAFF.

V is TRBV5-1 and J is TRBJ2-1, with TRBD2 identical over 14 bases. V trimming: 6 bases; J trimming: 5 bases; junction bases outside the gene matches: 16. CDR1 is SGHRS, CDR2 YFSETQ, per germline. The length of the CDR3 is 19 residues. In DNA form, the CDR3 reads TGCGCCAGCAAGCGGGGACTAGCGGGAGTGGACTCCGGAAACAATGAGCAGTTCTTC. Translated, it gives CASKRGLAGVDSGNNEQFF. The full variable domain, completed using reference TRBV5-1 and TRBJ2-1, is KAGVTQTPRYLIKTRGQQVTLSCSPISGHRSVSWYQQTPGQGLQFLFEYFSETQRNKGNFPGRFSGRQFSNSRSEMNVSTLELGDSALYLCASKRGLAGVDSGNNEQFFGPGTRLTVL.

V gene TRBV4-1 combines with J gene TRBJ2-7; 9 nucleotides agree with TRBD2. Germline V gene sequence: CDR1 MGHRA, CDR2 YSYEKL. CDR3 length equals 15 residues. The V segment lost 0 bases and the J segment 2 bases; nucleotides outside the gene matches: 2. The CDR3 DNA sequence: TGCGCCAGCAGCCAAGACAGCGGGAGGACCTACGAGCAGTACTTC. It translates to CASSQDSGRTYEQYF.

CDR3 bases: TGTGCCAGCAGTCTTCCAGCGGCAGACTACGAGCAGTACTTC. Its protein product is CASSLPAADYEQYF. The chain combines TRBV6-4 with TRBJ2-7; possibly TRBD2 for D (5 bases). V gave up 5 bases and J gave up 3 bases, with 14 bases separating them. Germline V gene lookup returns CDR1 MRHNA and CDR2 SNTAGT. The CDR3 has 14 amino acids.

In DNA form, the CDR3 reads TGTGGGGCTAGGCGGGAGTTCGACACCGGGGAGCTGTTTTTT. Its protein product is CGARREFDTGELFF. This chain uses TRBV19 with TRBJ2-2; 7 positions match TRBD2. The CDR3 sequence is 14 residues long. Germline loops: CDR1 LNHDA, CDR2 SQIVND (reference sequence).

This chain links TRBV6-1 with TRBJ2-1; 10 bases are shared with TRBD2. The germline CDR1 and CDR2 sequences are MNHNS and SASEGT. The CDR3 has 13 residues. The V and J ends lost 10 bases and 4 bases, in that order; junction bases with no gene match: 4. The CDR3 DNA reads TGTGCCATCGGACTAGCGGAATACAATGAGCAGTTCTTC. This codes for CAIGLAEYNEQFF.